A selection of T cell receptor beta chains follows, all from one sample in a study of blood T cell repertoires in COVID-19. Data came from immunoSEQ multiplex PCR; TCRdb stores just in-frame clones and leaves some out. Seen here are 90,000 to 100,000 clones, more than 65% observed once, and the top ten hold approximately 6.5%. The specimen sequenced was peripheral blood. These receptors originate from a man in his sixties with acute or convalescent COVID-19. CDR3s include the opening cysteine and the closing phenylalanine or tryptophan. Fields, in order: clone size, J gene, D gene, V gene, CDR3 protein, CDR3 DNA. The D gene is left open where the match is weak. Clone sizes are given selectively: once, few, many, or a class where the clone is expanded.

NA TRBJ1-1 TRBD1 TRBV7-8 CASSRWTGAQTEAFF TGTGCCAGCAGCCGCTGGACAGGGGCGCAAACTGAAGCTTTCTTT
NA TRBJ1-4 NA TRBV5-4 CASSPATGINEKLFF TGTGCCAGCAGCCCTGCTACAGGGATTAATGAAAAACTGTTTTTT
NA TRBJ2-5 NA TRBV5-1 CASTLGRPEETQYF TGCGCCAGCACCCTGGGTCGCCCGGAGGAGACCCAGTACTTC
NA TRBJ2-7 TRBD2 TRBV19 CASSPRTSGGANSLEQYF TGTGCCAGTAGTCCCCGGACTAGCGGGGGGGCCAATTCCCTCGAGCAGTACTTC
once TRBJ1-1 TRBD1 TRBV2 CASSVGQGLSTEAFF TGTGCCAGCAGTGTAGGACAGGGGTTGAGCACTGAAGCTTTCTTT
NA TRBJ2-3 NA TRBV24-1 CATSDFVSSLGTDTQYF TGTGCCACCAGTGATTTTGTATCCAGTCTCGGCACAGATACGCAGTATTTT
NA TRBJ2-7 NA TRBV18 CASSSGFYEQYF TGTGCCAGCTCATCCGGGTTCTACGAGCAGTACTTC
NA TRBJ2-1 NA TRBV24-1 CATSELTGEQFF TGTGCCACCAGTGAATTAACTGGTGAGCAGTTCTTC
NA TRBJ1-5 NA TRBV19 CASKRGPRTEPQHF TGTGCCAGTAAGAGGGGCCCCAGGACAGAGCCCCAGCATTTT
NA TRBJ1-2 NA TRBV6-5 CASSLNLDRSYTF TGTGCCAGCAGTCTAAATTTAGACAGAAGCTACACCTTC
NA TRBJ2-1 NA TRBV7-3 CASSLLPGSYNEQFF TGTGCCAGCAGCTTATTGCCCGGCTCCTACAATGAGCAGTTCTTC
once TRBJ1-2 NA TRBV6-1 CASSRAGGYYGYTF TGTGCCAGCAGTAGGGCCGGGGGGTACTATGGCTACACCTTC
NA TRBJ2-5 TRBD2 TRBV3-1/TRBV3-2 CASSLGTSVQETQYF TGTGCCAGCAGCCTGGGGACTAGCGTCCAAGAGACCCAGTACTTC
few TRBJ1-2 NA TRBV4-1 CASSQVNLQGMGGYTF TGCGCCAGCAGCCAAGTCAATCTGCAGGGAATGGGGGGCTACACCTTC
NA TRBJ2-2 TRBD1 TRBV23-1 CASTSGQGEFTGELFF TGCGCCAGCACCTCGGGACAGGGGGAGTTCACCGGGGAGCTGTTTTTT
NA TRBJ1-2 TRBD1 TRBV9 CASSAGQGDYGYTF TGTGCCAGCAGCGCAGGACAGGGGGACTATGGCTACACCTTC
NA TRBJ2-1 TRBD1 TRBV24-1 CATSDHPMTGIPYNEQFF TGTGCCACCAGTGACCACCCCATGACAGGGATACCCTACAATGAGCAGTTCTTC
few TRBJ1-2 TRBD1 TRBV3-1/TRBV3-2 CASSHLGTGPNYGYTF TGTGCCAGCAGCCACCTAGGGACAGGACCCAACTATGGCTACACCTTC
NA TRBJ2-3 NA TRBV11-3 CASSLDRWGLPSTDTQYF TGTGCCAGCAGCTTAGATCGGTGGGGGCTCCCTAGCACAGATACGCAGTATTTT
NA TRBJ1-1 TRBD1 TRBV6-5 CASSWDRGSGTEAFF TGTGCCAGCAGTTGGGACAGGGGGTCGGGCACTGAAGCTTTCTTT
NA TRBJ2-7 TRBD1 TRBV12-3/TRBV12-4 CASSSGTAYEQYF TGTGCCAGCAGTTCCGGGACAGCCTACGAGCAGTACTTC
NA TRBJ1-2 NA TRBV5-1 CASSSTKYGYTF TGCGCCAGCAGCTCAACTAAGTATGGCTACACCTTC
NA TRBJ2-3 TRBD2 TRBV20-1 CSASPPGRGDTQYF TGCAGTGCTAGTCCCCCCGGGAGGGGCGATACGCAGTATTTT
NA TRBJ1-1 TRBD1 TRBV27 CASMTLQGIEAFF TGTGCCAGCATGACTCTACAGGGGATTGAAGCTTTCTTT
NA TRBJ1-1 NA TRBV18 CASSPRVLGGANTEAFF TGTGCCAGCTCACCAAGGGTGCTCGGGGGTGCCAACACTGAAGCTTTCTTT
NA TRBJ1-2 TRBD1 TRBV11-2 CASRSTGTGNHGGYGYTF TGTGCCAGCAGATCGACCGGGACAGGGAACCATGGGGGCTATGGCTACACCTTC
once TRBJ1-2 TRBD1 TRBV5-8 CASSYQGANYTF TGTGCCAGCAGCTACCAGGGGGCGAACTACACCTTC
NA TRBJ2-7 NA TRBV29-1 CSVEDEVGSYEQYF TGCAGCGTTGAAGATGAGGTTGGGAGCTACGAGCAGTACTTC
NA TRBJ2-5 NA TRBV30 CAWSPLHRLGTQYF TGTGCCTGGAGTCCCCTACACCGACTAGGGACCCAGTACTTC
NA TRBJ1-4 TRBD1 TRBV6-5 CASSLRTGPNEKLFF TGTGCCAGCAGTCTGCGGACAGGGCCTAATGAAAAACTGTTTTTT
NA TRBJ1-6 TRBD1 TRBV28 CASSLFQGAIYNSPLHF TGTGCCAGCAGTTTATTTCAGGGGGCTATCTATAATTCACCCCTCCACTTT
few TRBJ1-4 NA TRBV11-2 CASSSGAIREKLFF TGTGCCAGCAGCTCAGGGGCGATACGGGAAAAACTGTTTTTT
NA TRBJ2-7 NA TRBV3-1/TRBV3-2 CASSQDISLWYEQYF TGTGCCAGCAGCCAAGATATTAGTTTGTGGTACGAGCAGTACTTC
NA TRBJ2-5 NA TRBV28 CASSLYGGETQYF TGTGCCAGCAGTTTATATGGAGGAGAGACCCAGTACTTC
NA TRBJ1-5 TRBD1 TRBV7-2 CASSPISGTGTNQPQHF TGTGCCAGCAGCCCAATCTCCGGGACAGGGACCAATCAGCCCCAGCATTTT
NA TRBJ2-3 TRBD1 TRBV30 CAWGGQHGDTQYF TGTGCCTGGGGGGGACAGCACGGGGATACGCAGTATTTT